Listed here are 4 T cell receptor beta chains from one sample, sequenced in a study of cytomegalovirus exposure and HLA in healthy donors. With 60 Vbeta and 13 Jbeta primers, the PCR was carried out. The table came from immunoSEQ multiplex PCR; TCRdb's copy has only in-frame clones and leaves some out. This table has 80,000 to 130,000 clones, 65% to 80% appearing once. Material: PBMCs. The receptors derive from a woman between 45 and 60 years old in good health and CMV-seropositive.

The rearrangement uses TRBV5-4 and TRBJ1-1; D possibly corresponds to TRBD1 (6 bases). V shed 6 bases and J shed 1 base, with 16 bases lying between them. This CDR3 contains 15 residues. Germline V gives CDR1 SGHNT, CDR2 YYREEE (reference sequence). CDR3 sequence: CASTKGGAGNTEAFF. DNA of the CDR3: TGTGCCAGCACCAAGGGGGGGGCAGGGAACACTGAAGCTTTCTTT.

V is TRBV5-4 and J is TRBJ2-3, with a tentative D call TRBD2 (6 bases). Germline values: CDR1 SGHNT, CDR2 YYREEE (reference sequence). The CDR3 has 16 residues. V was shortened by 6 bases and J by 0 bases, with 17 bases between the two germline ends. CDR3 DNA sequence: TGTGCCAGCACCCCGGCGGGGCGGAGAAGCACAGATACGCAGTATTTT. As protein: CASTPAGRRSTDTQYF. Full variable domain (remainder filled in from reference TRBV5-4 and TRBJ2-3): ETGVTQSPTHLIKTRGQQVTLRCSSQSGHNTVSWYQQALGQGPQFIFQYYREEENGRGNFPPRFSGLQFPNYSSELNVNALELDDSALYLCASTPAGRRSTDTQYFGPGTRLTVL.

This chain connects TRBV6-1 to TRBJ1-4; the D gene is possibly TRBD1 (6 bases). Germline loops: CDR1 MNHNS, CDR2 SASEGT. The CDR3 length is 14 residues. V was shortened by 5 bases and J by 8 bases, with 15 bases between the two germline ends. Written as DNA, the CDR3 is TGTGCCAGCAGTCTACAGGGAAGCGGCGAAAAACTGTTTTTT. This encodes CASSLQGSGEKLFF.

The chain couples TRBV5-1 to TRBJ1-1; weak D call: TRBD1 (6 bases). Germline V gene data show CDR1 as SGHRS and CDR2 as YFSETQ. The V end lost 5 bases, the J end lost 8 bases, and 10 bases lay between the germline ends. The CDR3 loop spans 11 amino acids. The CDR3 sequence is CASRGAVEAFF. The CDR3 DNA reads TGCGCCAGCAGGGGGGCAGTAGAAGCTTTCTTT.